This is a list of T cell receptor beta chains from one sample in a study of blood T cell repertoires in COVID-19. TCRdb keeps only in-frame clones here, not all; method: immunoSEQ multiplex PCR. This sample has some 130,000 clones, with around four fifths found just once. Sequencing input: peripheral blood. The receptors were gathered from a man in his 60s who had recovered from COVID-19. The CDR3 runs from the conserved cysteine through the conserved F or W. D genes are given only for firm matches. Some rows have no size entry. The others give once, few or many, or a class for an expanded clone.

j_call clone_size d_call v_call cdr3_aa cdr3_nt
TRBJ1-2 NA TRBD1 TRBV25-1 CASSESGQLYGYTF TGTGCCAGCAGTGAATCGGGACAGCTCTATGGCTACACCTTC
TRBJ2-7 NA TRBD2 TRBV6-5 CASSPGLAGGREQYF TGTGCCAGCAGCCCGGGGCTAGCGGGAGGCAGGGAGCAGTACTTC
TRBJ1-1 NA NA TRBV27 CASSYSRVSTEAFF TGTGCCAGCAGCTATAGCAGGGTTAGCACTGAAGCTTTCTTT
TRBJ2-2 NA NA TRBV5-4 CASSSLGQTTTGELFF TGTGCCAGCAGCTCGTTAGGACAGACTACGACCGGGGAGCTGTTTTTT
TRBJ2-7 NA NA TRBV10-3 CAIYGRGYEQYF TGTGCCATCTACGGCAGGGGCTACGAGCAGTACTTC
TRBJ1-6 few TRBD1 TRBV12-3/TRBV12-4 CASSRTGDSPLHF TGTGCCAGCAGCCGGACAGGGGATTCACCCCTCCACTTT
TRBJ2-3 few TRBD2 TRBV19 CASSPRRLAGSTDTQYF TGTGCCAGTAGTCCCCGCAGGCTAGCGGGGAGCACAGATACGCAGTATTTT
TRBJ2-5 NA TRBD1 TRBV7-2 CASSPRDRVGETQYF TGTGCCAGCAGCCCCCGGGACAGGGTGGGAGAGACCCAGTACTTC
TRBJ2-7 NA TRBD2 TRBV2 CASGRASNEQYF TGTGCCAGCGGGAGGGCTAGCAACGAGCAGTACTTC
TRBJ2-2 NA NA TRBV12-3/TRBV12-4 CASSVAYGELFF TGTGCCAGCAGCGTAGCGTACGGGGAGCTGTTTTTT
TRBJ1-5 NA TRBD1 TRBV19 CASHYGTGGNQPQHF TGTGCCAGCCATTACGGGACAGGGGGCAATCAGCCCCAGCATTTT
TRBJ2-1 once NA TRBV5-1 CASSLEGGSYNEQFF TGCGCCAGCAGCTTGGAAGGGGGCTCCTACAATGAGCAGTTCTTC
TRBJ2-1 few TRBD2 TRBV3-1/TRBV3-2 CASSPRLAGDDEQFF TGTGCCAGCAGCCCCCGACTAGCGGGAGACGATGAGCAGTTCTTC
TRBJ1-5 NA TRBD1 TRBV19 CASSLQGAGNQPQHF TGTGCCAGTAGTTTACAGGGGGCCGGCAATCAGCCCCAGCATTTT
TRBJ2-4 once NA TRBV10-1 CASRTGTLNIQYF TGCGCCAGCAGGACCGGGACACTCAACATTCAGTACTTC
TRBJ1-2 NA NA TRBV5-1 CASSLSGQSNYGYTF TGCGCCAGCAGCTTGAGTGGACAAAGTAACTATGGCTACACCTTC
TRBJ1-2 NA NA TRBV2 CASNPRWGDYGYTF TGTGCCAGCAACCCGCGTTGGGGGGACTATGGCTACACCTTC
TRBJ1-6 NA NA TRBV6-1 CASSDQGLGNSPLHF TGTGCCAGCAGTGATCAGGGGCTAGGGAATTCACCCCTCCACTTT
TRBJ1-3 NA NA TRBV28 CASSSSQWGRNTIYF TGTGCCAGCAGTTCAAGCCAATGGGGGCGAAACACCATATATTTT
TRBJ1-4 NA NA TRBV21-1 CASSLWGGTGVGKLFF TGTGCCAGCAGCTTGTGGGGCGGGACAGGTGTGGGGAAACTGTTTTTT
TRBJ2-3 once NA TRBV7-7 CASSLGLTGSTDTQYF TGTGCTAGCAGCTTAGGGCTCACAGGGAGCACAGATACGCAGTATTTT
TRBJ1-6 once TRBD1 TRBV18 CASSLGTGASAPLHF TGTGCCAGCTCCCTCGGGACAGGGGCATCGGCACCCCTCCACTTT
TRBJ2-7 NA NA TRBV14 CASSQGQGRYEQYF TGTGCCAGCAGCCAAGGCCAGGGGCGGTACGAGCAGTACTTC
TRBJ2-3 NA NA TRBV12-3/TRBV12-4 CASSWATAQYF TGTGCCAGCAGTTGGGCTACCGCGCAGTATTTT
TRBJ1-1 NA TRBD1 TRBV18 CASSLSPGGRTEAFF TGTGCCAGCTCACTTTCCCCAGGGGGCCGCACTGAAGCTTTCTTT
TRBJ1-5 NA TRBD1 TRBV6-1 CASSEVSWDREHF TGTGCCAGCAGTGAAGTATCGTGGGACAGGGAGCATTTT
TRBJ2-1 NA TRBD2 TRBV11-2 CASSQTSGGSGEQFF TGTGCCAGCAGCCAGACTAGCGGGGGGTCCGGTGAGCAGTTCTTC
TRBJ2-4 few NA TRBV28 CASRSSGLAKNIQYF TGTGCCAGCAGATCCTCGGGGTTAGCCAAAAACATTCAGTACTTC
TRBJ2-7 NA NA TRBV4-2 CASSQGWRESYEQYF TGTGCCAGCAGCCAAGGATGGCGGGAAAGCTACGAGCAGTACTTC
TRBJ1-5 NA TRBD1 TRBV4-1 CASSQGGQVNQPQHF TGCGCCAGCAGCCAAGGGGGACAGGTTAATCAGCCCCAGCATTTT
TRBJ1-4 NA NA TRBV19 CASSIGGAGNEKLFF TGTGCCAGTAGTATCGGGGGAGCTGGAAATGAAAAACTGTTTTTT
TRBJ2-5 NA TRBD1 TRBV7-9 CASSQPTGSQETQYF TGTGCCAGCAGTCAACCGACAGGGAGTCAGGAGACCCAGTACTTC
TRBJ2-2 NA TRBD2 TRBV18 CASSIRGRGGLGNTGELFF TGTGCCAGCTCAATCAGGGGACGCGGGGGGCTTGGTAACACCGGGGAGCTGTTTTTT
TRBJ1-6 NA TRBD1 TRBV15 CATSRGAGQGHSPLHF TGTGCCACCAGCAGAGGGGCGGGACAGGGTCATTCACCCCTCCACTTT
TRBJ1-2 NA NA TRBV28 CASSLRGYGYTF TGTGCCAGCAGTTTAAGGGGTTATGGCTACACCTTC
TRBJ1-1 few TRBD1 TRBV15 CATSRQTGAGTEAFF TGTGCCACCAGCAGACAGACAGGGGCGGGCACTGAAGCTTTCTTT
TRBJ1-1 few NA TRBV7-2 CASSSGLDTEAFF TGTGCCAGCAGCTCAGGACTAGACACTGAAGCTTTCTTT
TRBJ2-5 NA TRBD2 TRBV5-1 CASSAGLAGAETQYF TGCGCCAGCAGCGCCGGACTAGCGGGGGCAGAGACCCAGTACTTC
TRBJ1-2 NA TRBD1 TRBV19 CASSPQGASYGYTF TGTGCCAGTAGTCCTCAGGGGGCGAGCTATGGCTACACCTTC
TRBJ2-1 NA TRBD2 TRBV7-3 CASSLGLARNEQFF TGTGCCAGCAGCCTGGGACTAGCGAGAAATGAGCAGTTCTTC
TRBJ2-1 few NA TRBV15 CATSSSDEGSNEQFF TGTGCCACCAGCAGTTCGGATGAGGGTTCCAATGAGCAGTTCTTC
TRBJ1-2 NA TRBD1 TRBV4-3 CASSQGAAGGNYGYTF TGCGCCAGCAGCCAAGGGGCGGCAGGGGGCAACTATGGCTACACCTTC
TRBJ2-6 NA TRBD1 TRBV5-4 CASSRPGQGASSGANVLTF TGTGCCAGCAGCCGTCCTGGACAGGGGGCATCTTCTGGGGCCAACGTCCTGACTTTC
TRBJ2-2 NA TRBD1 TRBV4-1 CASSQGGRGSFTGELFF TGCGCCAGCAGCCAAGGGGGCAGGGGGTCTTTCACCGGGGAGCTGTTTTTT
TRBJ2-2 NA TRBD2 TRBV6-6 CASSYSLAGNTGELFF TGTGCCAGCAGTTACTCGCTAGCGGGGAACACCGGGGAGCTGTTTTTT
TRBJ1-2 few TRBD1 TRBV7-6 CASSQWTGDGYTF TGTGCCAGCAGTCAGTGGACAGGGGACGGCTACACCTTC
TRBJ2-1 NA TRBD1 TRBV4-3 CASSQVQGAYNEQFF TGCGCCAGCAGCCAAGTACAGGGGGCCTACAATGAGCAGTTCTTC
TRBJ1-2 NA NA TRBV6-6 CASISYPGGTYGYTF TGTGCCAGCATCTCGTACCCGGGGGGAACCTATGGCTACACCTTC
TRBJ2-3 NA TRBD1 TRBV6-1 CASSEATGQGSDTQYF TGTGCCAGCAGTGAAGCGACCGGACAGGGTTCAGATACGCAGTATTTT
TRBJ1-4 NA NA TRBV6-2/TRBV6-3 CASSSAAEKLFF TGTGCCAGCAGTTCGGCGGCTGAAAAACTGTTTTTT
TRBJ2-1 NA NA TRBV7-3 CASRRGNEQFF TGTGCCAGCAGAAGAGGCAATGAGCAGTTCTTC
TRBJ2-5 NA TRBD2 TRBV3-1/TRBV3-2 CASSLHGAGGLETQYF TGTGCCAGCAGCCTCCATGGAGCGGGGGGTTTAGAGACCCAGTACTTC
TRBJ2-2 NA TRBD1 TRBV5-1 CASSNNQGAVGELFF TGCGCCAGCAGCAACAACCAGGGGGCCGTCGGGGAGCTGTTTTTT
TRBJ2-6 NA NA TRBV2 CASIQQRSGANVLTF TGTGCCAGCATCCAGCAGCGCTCTGGGGCCAACGTCCTGACTTTC
TRBJ1-3 NA TRBD1 TRBV7-3 CASSARQGNSGNTIYF TGTGCCAGCAGCGCACGACAGGGTAACTCTGGAAACACCATATATTTT